These 32 T cell receptor beta chains share one sample of origin, sequenced in a study of early T cells in non-severe SARS-CoV-2 infection. TCRdb re-analysed the 5' RACE reads in MiXCR, keeping a single row per CDR3 protein. The sample yields fewer than 85,000 distinct CDR3 sequences, 15% to 19% seen once. The sequenced material came from whole blood. The receptor set was obtained from an adult who was a healthcare worker with PCR-confirmed SARS-CoV-2 infection or an uninfected control (not recorded which).

This clonotype was counted a few times. The DNA of the CDR3 is TGTGCCAGCACCACCCCTCGATTACCAGGGGAGCAGTACTTC. Amino acids: CASTTPRLPGEQYF. The chain joins TRBV7-2 to TRBJ2-7; a weak D match, TRBD1 (5 bases). The CDR3 covers 14 residues. V lost 7 bases and J lost 7, with 20 bases in between. The germline V gene has CDR1 SGHTA and CDR2 FQGNSA. Full variable domain (rest looked up from reference TRBV7-2 and TRBJ2-7): GAGVSQSPSNKVTEKGKDVELRCDPISGHTALYWYRQSLGQGLEFLIYFQGNSAPDKSGLPSDRFSAERTGGSVSTLTIQRTQQEDSAVYLCASTTPRLPGEQYFGPGTRLTVT.

This clonotype was recorded many times. In DNA, the CDR3 is TGTGCCAGCAGTACGGGACTAGCTCCTAACAATGAGCAGTTCTTC. Protein product: CASSTGLAPNNEQFF. The V and J genes are TRBV5-5 and TRBJ2-1; 9 nucleotides agree with TRBD2. Losses at the gene ends were 5 bases for V and 5 bases for J; bases not matched to a gene: 8. The CDR3 loop spans 15 amino acids. In germline, CDR1 is SGHKS, CDR2 YYEKEE (reference sequence).

CDR3 protein: CASSLVSPGEEQYF. The CDR3 DNA is TGCGCCAGCAGCTTGGTGTCCCCAGGGGAGGAGCAGTACTTC. The V call is TRBV5-1, the J call TRBJ2-7; TRBD1 might be the D (6 bases). Deletions cut 0 bases from V and 7 bases from J, with 14 bases between. The CDR3 is 14 residues long. Germline V lookup: CDR1 SGHRS, CDR2 YFSETQ.

This clonotype was picked up a small number of times. V and J are TRBV9 and TRBJ2-2; TRBD1 agrees at 7 bases. Germline V lookup: CDR1 SGDLS, CDR2 YYNGEE. The V segment lost 4 bases and the J segment 1 base; nucleotides outside the gene matches: 7. The CDR3 is made up of 16 amino acids. CDR3 nucleotides: TGTGCCAGCAGCCCAGGGGGACGATTGAACACCGGGGAGCTGTTTTTT. This gives the protein CASSPGGRLNTGELFF.

This clonotype has ten or more counts. This rearrangement joins TRBV10-2 to TRBJ2-7, with 8 bases lining up with TRBD1. The germline CDR1 and CDR2 sequences are WSHSY and SAAADI. After removal of 5 bases from V and 7 bases from J, the junction contained 4 bases not matched to a gene. This CDR3 has 12 amino acids. CDR3: CASSLRGREQYF. As DNA, the CDR3 is TGCGCCAGCAGTCTCAGGGGGCGGGAGCAGTACTTC.

The chain couples TRBV2 to TRBJ2-3; 8 nucleotides align to TRBD1. The CDR3 totals 15 residues. Germline CDR1 is SNHLY and CDR2 is FYNNEI. V lost 3 bases and J lost 2; bases outside the gene matches: 4. The CDR3 coding sequence is TGTGCCAGCAGTGACGGGACAGGAAACACAGATACGCAGTATTTT. Translating gives CASSDGTGNTDTQYF.

The chain carries TRBV7-9 and TRBJ1-1, with 7 bases that match TRBD1. This CDR3 contains 11 residues. Germline CDR1 SEHNR, CDR2 FQNEAQ (reference sequence). With 6 bases clipped from V and 8 bases from J, the junction kept 3 bases outside the gene matches. CDR3 in DNA: TGTGCCAGCAGTTCGACAGGGGAAGCTTTCTTT. Translated: CASSSTGEAFF.

The chain has TRBV7-9 and TRBJ2-7; maybe TRBD1 (5 bases). CDR3 length: 12 amino acids. The V end was cut by 1 base, the J end by 7 bases, with 8 bases between. Germline V gene data show CDR1 as SEHNR and CDR2 as FQNEAQ (reference sequence). CDR3 bases: TGTGCCAGCAGCTTAGACCGGACAGAGCAGTACTTC. Translation gives CASSLDRTEQYF.

The sample holds many counts of this clonotype. The chain recombines TRBV6-5 with TRBJ2-1, with 8 bases that match TRBD2. The trim removed 0 bases at V and 7 bases at J, leaving 11 bases unmatched. Germline CDR1 reads MNHEY; CDR2 reads SVGAGI. The CDR3 loop spans 17 amino acids. In nucleotides, the CDR3 is TGTGCCAGCAGTTACTCTGGGGCCGGGAGGGGGAGGAATGAGCAGTTCTTC. It specifies CASSYSGAGRGRNEQFF.

The chain uses TRBV6-5 and TRBJ2-7; D remains ambiguous. CDR3 length: 14 amino acids. Per the germline V gene, CDR1 is MNHEY and CDR2 is SVGAGI. V shed 6 bases and J shed 0 bases, with 12 bases lying between them. The CDR3 reads CASRNGPSSYEQYF. Here the CDR3 DNA reads TGTGCCAGCAGAAACGGACCTAGCTCCTACGAGCAGTACTTC.

This clonotype showed up just a few times. The rearrangement links TRBV2 to TRBJ1-5, with D unclear. Germline CDR1 and CDR2: SNHLY and FYNNEI. The CDR3 is 11 residues long. Trimming took off 3 bases at V and 3 bases at J, with 0 bases between the two ends. CDR3 in amino acids: CASSDNQPQHF. CDR3 nucleotide sequence: TGTGCCAGCAGTGACAATCAGCCCCAGCATTTT.

The chain has TRBV7-3 and TRBJ2-3; TRBD1 matches at 8 bases. Losses at the gene ends were 6 bases for V and 7 bases for J; bases not matched to a gene: 6. CDR1 and CDR2 from the germline V gene are SGHTA and FQGTGA. The CDR3 is 13 residues long. The CDR3 region is CASSSGGAHTQYF. CDR3 DNA: TGTGCCAGCAGTTCAGGGGGCGCGCATACGCAGTATTTT.

V gene TRBV29-1 combines with J gene TRBJ2-1, with a tentative D call TRBD1 (6 bases). V shed 6 bases and J shed 4 bases, with 16 bases lying between them. The CDR3 is made up of 14 amino acids. CDR1 and CDR2 from the germline V gene are SQVTM and ANQGSEA. In nucleotides, the CDR3 is TGCAGCGTAAGACTCGGGACACCTTACAATGAGCAGTTCTTC. Protein sequence: CSVRLGTPYNEQFF.

This clonotype occurred many times. This chain connects TRBV29-1 to TRBJ1-4; D gene unclear. CDR1 is SQVTM and CDR2 is ANQGSEA in the germline V gene. This CDR3 comprises 13 residues. V was trimmed by 4 bases and J by 1 base, leaving 7 bases between them. CDR3 amino acids: CSVVRKTNEKLFF. CDR3 DNA sequence: TGCAGCGTTGTTCGCAAAACTAATGAAAAACTGTTTTTT.

This clonotype appeared many times. The chain uses TRBV29-1 and TRBJ2-2, with D possibly matching TRBD1 (6 bases). Trimming took 6 bases from V and 0 from J, leaving 8 bases between them. The CDR3 is made up of 13 amino acids. The germline V gene encodes CDR1 SQVTM and CDR2 ANQGSEA. In DNA form, the CDR3 reads TGCAGCGTACGGACAGCGAACACCGGGGAGCTGTTTTTT. Translating it yields CSVRTANTGELFF.

This clonotype was seen a handful of times. The chain joins TRBV7-8 to TRBJ2-5; TRBD1 might be the D (6 bases). Germline-derived CDR1 and CDR2 are SGHVS and FQNEAQ. Trimming removed 2 bases from V and 3 bases from J, with 13 bases in between. The length of the CDR3 is 15 residues. The CDR3 region has the DNA TGTGCCAGCAGCTTAATCCCGGCAGGGGAAGAGACCCAGTACTTC. Protein sequence: CASSLIPAGEETQYF.

This clonotype was seen only a few times. This rearrangement joins TRBV19 to TRBJ1-4; D gene uncertain. V lost 5 bases and J 7 bases, leaving 14 bases between the germline ends. CDR3 size: 14 residues. The germline CDR1 and CDR2 sequences are LNHDA and SQIVND (reference sequence). The CDR3 nucleotides are TGTGCCAGTAGTCTTGGAGCGGATGGTGAAAAACTGTTTTTT. Amino acid sequence: CASSLGADGEKLFF.

There are a few counts of this clonotype. The CDR3, as DNA: TGCAGTGCTACCAACAGGGGACAGGGCGTCGAAAAACTGTTTTTT. Translated: CSATNRGQGVEKLFF. The chain joins TRBV20-1 to TRBJ1-4, with TRBD1 matching 9 bases. V lost 4 bases, J lost 8 bases, and 11 bases stayed unmatched. The CDR3 covers 15 residues. The germline CDR1 and CDR2 sequences are DFQATT and SNEGSKA (reference sequence).

The chain combines TRBV19 with TRBJ2-3; D gene ambiguous. Per the germline V gene, CDR1 is LNHDA and CDR2 is SQIVND (reference sequence). V lost 3 bases and J 6 bases, leaving 7 bases between the germline ends. This CDR3 is 12 amino acids long. The CDR3 reads CASSISRDTQYF. CDR3 in DNA: TGTGCCAGTAGTATTTCTAGGGATACGCAGTATTTT.

This clonotype is medium-sized. V is TRBV7-6 and J is TRBJ2-2; 11 bases line up with TRBD2. The CDR3 is made up of 16 amino acids. The trim removed 3 bases at V and 8 bases at J, leaving 8 bases unmatched. Germline-derived CDR1 and CDR2 are SGHVS and FNYEAQ. The DNA for the CDR3 is TGTGCCAGCAGCTTCCTCCTAGCGGGAGGATCTGGGGAGCTGTTTTTT. This encodes CASSFLLAGGSGELFF.

This clonotype was counted only a few times. This chain links TRBV6-2 or TRBV6-3 with TRBJ2-5; D remains ambiguous. The CDR3 has 12 amino acids. V lost 5 bases, J lost 1 base, and 5 bases lay in between. Germline V CDR1 and CDR2: MNHEY, SVGEGT. CDR3 sequence: CASSDFQETQYF. The CDR3 nucleotides are TGTGCCAGCAGTGACTTCCAAGAGACCCAGTACTTC.

The rearrangement joins TRBV7-8 to TRBJ2-1; D is ambiguous. V was cut by 5 bases and J by 12 bases, with 20 bases left in between. Per the germline V gene, CDR1 is SGHVS and CDR2 is FQNEAQ. The CDR3 length is 14 residues. In DNA form, the CDR3 reads TGTGCCAGCAGCCCGTTCGGCCCTCAGGCCGGGCAGTTCTTC. Protein: CASSPFGPQAGQFF.

This clonotype was counted a few times. V gene TRBV12-3 or TRBV12-4 combines with J gene TRBJ2-2; no definite D call. The CDR3 is made up of 16 amino acids. Trimming shortened V by 0 bases and J by 4 bases, and 12 bases separated the two germline ends. The CDR3 DNA sequence: TGTGCCAGCAGTTTAGCGCGAGGAGATGGCACCGGGGAGCTGTTTTTT. It codes for CASSLARGDGTGELFF.

This clonotype was counted ten times or more. The CDR3 loop is CASSLGLGNQPQHF. DNA for the CDR3: TGTGCCAGCAGCTTAGGTCTCGGGAATCAGCCCCAGCATTTT. The gene calls are TRBV7-9 and TRBJ1-5; D is undetermined. The CDR3 is 14 amino acids. Germline values: CDR1 SEHNR, CDR2 FQNEAQ (reference sequence). Deletions cut 1 base from V and 4 bases from J, with 8 bases between.

The chain combines TRBV12-3 or TRBV12-4 with TRBJ1-5, with TRBD1 as a possible D gene (5 bases). Trimming took off 3 bases at V and 2 bases at J, with 8 bases between the two ends. This CDR3 has 14 amino acids. DNA for the CDR3: TGTGCCAGCAGTTTCAGGGCGGGCAATCAGCCCCAGCATTTT. It yields the protein CASSFRAGNQPQHF.

This rearrangement joins TRBV18 to TRBJ1-1, with D uncertain. The CDR3 is made up of 14 amino acids. V dropped 5 bases and J dropped 1 base, with 11 bases sitting between them. The germline V gene encodes CDR1 KGHSH and CDR2 LQKENI. Here the CDR3 DNA reads TGTGCCAGCTCAGACCTAATAGGGAACACTGAAGCTTTCTTT. It specifies CASSDLIGNTEAFF. Full variable domain (outside the CDR3, taken from reference TRBV18 and TRBJ1-1): NAGVMQNPRHLVRRRGQEARLRCSPMKGHSHVYWYRQLPEEGLKFMVYLQKENIIDESGMPKERFSAEFPKEGPSILRIQQVVRGDSAAYFCASSDLIGNTEAFFGQGTRLTVV.

This clonotype was observed a few times. The rearrangement joins TRBV6-1 to TRBJ2-7; TRBD2 matches at 13 bases. The CDR3 loop spans 16 amino acids. Unmatched junction bases numbered 7, after V lost 6 bases and J lost 2 bases. Germline V CDR1 and CDR2: MNHNS, SASEGT. CDR3 coding DNA: TGTGCCAGCAGAGCTGGGACTAGCGGGAACGCCTACGAGCAGTACTTC. Translation: CASRAGTSGNAYEQYF.

This rearrangement joins TRBV20-1 to TRBJ1-2, with no clear D. The germline V and J ends were trimmed by 3 bases and 2 bases, with 1 base remaining between them. The CDR3 runs 10 residues. Germline V gene lookup returns CDR1 DFQATT and CDR2 SNEGSKA (reference sequence). This CDR3 is CSASNYGYTF. The CDR3 nucleotides are TGCAGTGCTAGCAACTATGGCTACACCTTC.

The sample holds a few counts of this clonotype. The rearrangement joins TRBV5-1 to TRBJ2-1, with D possibly being TRBD1 (7 bases). This CDR3 has 15 residues. Germline V gene data show CDR1 as SGHRS and CDR2 as YFSETQ. Trimming left V 2 bases short and J 2 bases short, with 11 bases between. CDR3 sequence reads: CASSFAGQPYNEQFF. CDR3 nucleotides: TGCGCCAGCAGCTTCGCGGGACAGCCCTACAATGAGCAGTTCTTC.

This clonotype was seen only a few times. This rearrangement joins TRBV27 to TRBJ1-2; perhaps TRBD1 as D (5 bases). Looked up from germline, CDR1 is MNHEY and CDR2 is SMNVEV (reference sequence). The CDR3 extends over 14 amino acids. V was pared by 4 bases and J by 2 bases, with 11 bases between. The CDR3 reads CASSSAGANYGYTF. The CDR3 coding sequence is TGTGCCAGCAGTTCCGCCGGGGCAAACTATGGCTACACCTTC.

This chain connects TRBV6-2 or TRBV6-3 to TRBJ1-3; D gene ambiguous. V gave up 3 bases and J gave up 2 bases, with 11 bases separating them. This CDR3 contains 15 residues. CDR1 and CDR2 (germline): MNHEY, SVGEGT. The chain's CDR3 is CASSYWEVPGNTIYF. CDR3 nucleotides: TGTGCCAGCAGTTATTGGGAGGTGCCTGGAAACACCATATATTTT.

V gene TRBV24-1 combines with J gene TRBJ2-1; maybe TRBD1 (6 bases). Germline assignment: CDR1 KGHDR and CDR2 SFDVKD. The CDR3 runs 15 residues. Between the trimmed V and J ends, which lost 1 base and 5 bases, there was a span of 11 bases. CDR3 bases: TGTGCCACCAGTGATTTATCACAGGGACACAATGAGCAGTTCTTC. Its translation: CATSDLSQGHNEQFF.